A single sample is the source of the 10 T cell receptor beta chains below, sequenced in a study of CD8+ T cells in alopecia areata. Extracted from the samples, RNA was reverse transcribed into cDNA to serve as the sequencing template. Here immunoSEQ multiplex PCR was the method, and the copy in TCRdb shows in-frame clones only, minus some. The data contain around 140,000 clones, about 88% of them singletons. Sample treatment: oral pan-JAK inhibitor, 5-10 mg twice daily. The sequenced sample was CD8+ T cells sorted from blood, obtained at week 4, from a patient treated with tofacitinib. Every receptor here comes from a human donor with alopecia areata.

The chain joins TRBV27 to TRBJ2-3, with 9 bases aligning to TRBD1. Germline CDR1 is MNHEY and CDR2 is SMNVEV (reference sequence). The CDR3 spans 16 residues. V lost 6 bases, J lost 2 bases, and 9 bases stayed unmatched. DNA of the CDR3: TGTGCCAGCAGCTCGGGACAGGGAGACTTCACAGATACGCAGTATTTT. Residues: CASSSGQGDFTDTQYF.

The rearrangement links TRBV5-1 to TRBJ1-5; D is possibly TRBD1 (5 bases). Trimming removed 2 bases from V and 0 bases from J, with 15 bases in between. Germline V gene lookup returns CDR1 SGHRS and CDR2 YFSETQ. The CDR3 spans 17 residues. The CDR3, as DNA: TGCGCCAGCAGCTTAAACCCCGACAGTTATAGCAATCAGCCCCAGCATTTT. This sequence encodes CASSLNPDSYSNQPQHF.

CDR3 protein: CASSLDRGGSEKLFF. CDR3 nucleotide sequence: TGTGCCAGCAGCTTGGATCGGGGAGGGAGTGAAAAACTGTTTTTT. The chain couples TRBV5-6 to TRBJ1-4; the D is unclear. V lost 0 bases to trimming and J lost 7 bases, with 13 bases between them. The germline V gene has CDR1 SGHDT and CDR2 YYEEEE. The CDR3 is 15 amino acids.

The rearrangement uses TRBV29-1 and TRBJ2-3; D unclear. Between the trimmed V and J ends, which lost 0 bases and 3 bases, there was a span of 4 bases. CDR3 size: 12 residues. The germline gives CDR1 SQVTM, CDR2 ANQGSEA. In DNA, the CDR3 is TGCAGCGTTGAAGATCTTACAGATACGCAGTATTTT. Its translation is CSVEDLTDTQYF.

The rearrangement uses TRBV29-1 and TRBJ2-5, with 12 bases fitting TRBD2. The trim removed 0 bases at V and 5 bases at J, leaving 19 bases unmatched. CDR1 is SQVTM, CDR2 ANQGSEA, per germline. CDR3 length: 20 residues. Here the CDR3 reads CSVEDRTELRLAGDGETQYF. The CDR3, as DNA: TGCAGCGTTGAAGATCGTACGGAGTTGAGACTAGCGGGAGATGGGGAGACCCAGTACTTC.

V usage is TRBV6-1 and J usage is TRBJ2-1, with 7 bases lining up with TRBD2. CDR1 is MNHNS and CDR2 is SASEGT in the germline V gene. CDR3 length equals 13 residues. The V gene end was trimmed by 2 bases and the J gene end by 6 bases; junction bases not matched to a gene: 1. CDR3 protein: CASSERGVNEQFF. CDR3 DNA sequence: TGTGCCAGCAGTGAACGGGGGGTCAATGAGCAGTTCTTC.

The chain combines TRBV19 with TRBJ1-5; D gene uncertain. From germline, CDR1 is LNHDA and CDR2 SQIVND (reference sequence). This CDR3 has 15 residues. V shed 6 bases and J shed 0 bases, with 12 bases lying between them. This chain's CDR3 is CASRPDVGSNQPQHF. The CDR3 coding sequence is TGTGCCAGTAGGCCGGACGTCGGTAGCAATCAGCCCCAGCATTTT.

The chain joins TRBV7-6 to TRBJ2-1; D perhaps matches TRBD1 (5 bases). The V and J ends lost 0 bases and 6 bases respectively, with 15 bases between them. Germline V gene sequence: CDR1 SGHVS, CDR2 FNYEAQ. There are 16 residues in the CDR3. CDR3 bases: TGTGCCAGCAGCTTAGCATGGGGCGCCCCAACCAATGAGCAGTTCTTC. It specifies CASSLAWGAPTNEQFF.

The chain links TRBV27 to TRBJ2-7, with D possibly matching TRBD2 (6 bases). Germline-derived CDR1 and CDR2 are MNHEY and SMNVEV (reference sequence). The CDR3 contains 13 residues. V was pared by 5 bases and J by 1 base, with 9 bases between. The CDR3 region has the DNA TGTGCCAGCAGTCGGAGGGAATCCTACGAGCAGTACTTC. The encoded protein is CASSRRESYEQYF.

The chain's CDR3 is CASSQVQAGVDNEQFF. The CDR3 bases are TGTGCCAGCAGCCAAGTGCAAGCGGGAGTAGACAATGAGCAGTTCTTC. The chain has TRBV4-2 and TRBJ2-1; 8 bases map to TRBD2. Germline V lookup: CDR1 LGHNA, CDR2 YNFKEQ. The CDR3 consists of 16 residues. J gave up 5 bases and V 1 base, and 7 bases lay outside the gene matches.